The subject of this entry is one TCR beta chain. The sample comes from a study of T-cell reconstitution after alpha-beta-depleted transplantation in children. Between the trimmed V and J ends, which lost 6 bases and 16 bases, there was a span of 22 bases. This CDR3 has 13 residues. The library targeted TCRbeta and was prepared with unique molecular identifiers. Each CDR3 protein gets one entry after TCRdb re-called the PCR reads with MiXCR. The sample carries 420,000 or so distinct CDR3 sequences, about a tenth recorded once. The sequence was collected from a human donor who donated a stem cell graft to a child with acute myeloid leukemia. Sequences were derived from PBMCs from the stem cell graft donor, sampled from the stem cell graft. The V and J genes are TRBV12-3 or TRBV12-4 and TRBJ2-1; D gene ambiguous. The CDR3 DNA is TGTGCCAGCAGCCCCATTTTTGGACGACGCGGATTCTTC. It encodes CASSPIFGRRGFF.